Presented here are 21 T cell receptor beta chains from one specimen sequenced in a study of cytotoxic CD8 clonotypes in ibrutinib-treated CLL. Some clones are missing from TCRdb's copy, which holds only in-frame ones; the method was immunoSEQ multiplex PCR. The sample consists of about 76,000 clones, around 84% of them appearing once. The sequenced sample was PBMCs, obtained before ibrutinib treatment. The source is a human donor with chronic lymphocytic leukemia.

V gene TRBV11-3 combines with J gene TRBJ2-7; 8 bases are a match to TRBD2. In germline, CDR1 is SGHNT, CDR2 YENEEA. CDR3 length: 16 residues. V shed 3 bases, J shed 3 bases, and the junction held 10 bases outside the gene matches. CDR3 sequence: CASSFLGLAGDYEQYF. DNA for the CDR3: TGTGCCAGCAGCTTTTTGGGTCTAGCGGGCGACTACGAGCAGTACTTC.

The chain carries TRBV7-8 and TRBJ2-1; 10 bases line up with TRBD2. After removal of 3 bases from V and 10 bases from J, the junction contained 15 bases not matched to a gene. The CDR3 loop spans 17 amino acids. Germline V CDR1 and CDR2: SGHVS, FQNEAQ. Here the CDR3 reads CASSFPGGTSVEREQFF. CDR3 sequence (DNA): TGTGCCAGCAGCTTTCCGGGGGGGACTAGCGTGGAACGGGAGCAGTTCTTC.

This chain connects TRBV6-5 to TRBJ1-5; the match to TRBD1 covers 11 bases. This CDR3 is built from 14 residues. Germline trimming cut 6 bases from V and 4 bases from J; bases unmatched to any gene: 2. CDR1 MNHEY and CDR2 SVGAGI come from the germline V gene. In DNA form, the CDR3 reads TGTGCCAGCAGAGGGACAGGGGGGAATCAGCCCCAGCATTTT. Translated, it gives CASRGTGGNQPQHF.

V is TRBV9 and J is TRBJ2-5; no clear D gene. The V end was cut by 0 bases, the J end by 5 bases, with 5 bases between. The CDR3 is 12 residues long. CDR1 is SGDLS, CDR2 YYNGEE, per germline. The CDR3 region is CASSVDLETQYF. DNA of the CDR3: TGTGCCAGCAGCGTAGATTTGGAGACCCAGTACTTC.

The chain links TRBV5-4 to TRBJ1-1, with D unclear. The CDR3 length is 14 residues. The V end lost 5 bases, the J end lost 6 bases, and 17 bases lay between the germline ends. Germline V gene sequence: CDR1 SGHNT, CDR2 YYREEE (reference sequence). CDR3 DNA sequence: TGTGCCAGCAGATACTCTACTGGGGTTGCTGAAGCTTTCTTT. This translates into CASRYSTGVAEAFF.

This rearrangement joins TRBV30 to TRBJ1-2, with 7 nucleotides matching TRBD1. This CDR3 is 16 amino acids long. Germline values: CDR1 GTSNPN, CDR2 SVGIG (reference sequence). After removal of 2 bases from V and 4 bases from J, the junction contained 13 bases not matched to a gene. CDR3 bases: TGTGCCTGGAGTCATAACCAACAGGGGATGGGCTATGGCTACACCTTC. Amino acid sequence: CAWSHNQQGMGYGYTF.

V is TRBV2 and J is TRBJ1-1, with D hard to call. Germline V gives CDR1 SNHLY, CDR2 FYNNEI. Trimming stripped 3 bases from V and 1 base from J, with 18 bases between. This CDR3 is built from 17 residues. CDR3 region: CASSDRFGTATNTEAFF. In DNA, the CDR3 is TGTGCCAGCAGTGATAGGTTTGGCACCGCCACGAACACTGAAGCTTTCTTT.

The chain is built from TRBV19 and TRBJ2-7, with 13 bases aligning to TRBD2. The CDR3 runs 13 residues. Germline trimming cut 9 bases from V and 2 bases from J; bases unmatched to any gene: 1. Germline V gene sequence: CDR1 LNHDA, CDR2 SQIVND (reference sequence). The CDR3 is CASGLAGAYEQYF. For the CDR3, the DNA is TGTGCCAGCGGACTAGCGGGAGCCTACGAGCAGTACTTC.

The rearrangement joins TRBV9 to TRBJ1-3; TRBD1 might be the D (6 bases). Germline V gene lookup returns CDR1 SGDLS and CDR2 YYNGEE. Trimming removed 5 bases at V and 2 bases at J, with 11 bases between. The CDR3 is 14 amino acids. The DNA for the CDR3 is TGTGCCAGCAGTGCAAACAGGGCTGGAAACACCATATATTTT. Translating it yields CASSANRAGNTIYF.

Turning to this clone: A much larger clonotype is one base distant, so this may be a read error. Different DNA sequences within this sample yield the same CDR3. This rearrangement joins TRBV6-1 to TRBJ1-1; weak D call: TRBD1 (6 bases). V was clipped by 6 bases and J by 3 bases, with 11 bases between them. This CDR3 has 13 residues. Germline V lookup: CDR1 MNHNS, CDR2 SASEGT. CDR3 DNA: TGTGCCAGCAGACAGGGTAAGGACACTGAAGCTTTCTTT. As protein: CASRQGKDTEAFF.

The chain recombines TRBV5-1 with TRBJ1-4, with D maybe TRBD1 (6 bases). Germline CDR1 is SGHRS and CDR2 is YFSETQ. V lost 2 bases, J lost 0 bases, and 14 bases lay in between. This CDR3 has 17 amino acids. The CDR3 loop is CASSLGTGTTTNEKLFF. The CDR3 nucleotides are TGCGCCAGCAGCTTAGGTACGGGGACAACAACTAATGAAAAACTGTTTTTT.

This clone was observed a handful of times. This rearrangement joins TRBV6-5 to TRBJ1-1; 9 positions agree with TRBD1. CDR1 MNHEY and CDR2 SVGAGI come from the germline V gene. The ends lost 2 bases at V and 3 bases at J; junction bases unmatched: 1. This CDR3 has 14 residues. Written as DNA, the CDR3 is TGTGCCAGCAGTTACAGGGACAGGGACACTGAAGCTTTCTTT. Protein: CASSYRDRDTEAFF.

V and J are TRBV30 and TRBJ1-2; 8 positions agree with TRBD1. CDR1 and CDR2 (germline): GTSNPN, SVGIG (reference sequence). The CDR3 is 12 amino acids. J lost 7 bases, V lost 4 bases, and 5 bases had no gene match. The chain's CDR3 is CAWTDRVSGYTF. CDR3 in DNA: TGTGCCTGGACGGACAGGGTATCTGGCTACACCTTC.

V usage is TRBV7-9 and J usage is TRBJ1-1; TRBD1 aligns across 9 bases. Germline CDR1 and CDR2: SEHNR and FQNEAQ (reference sequence). This CDR3 spans 14 amino acids. The trim removed 6 bases at V and 3 bases at J, leaving 5 bases unmatched. In nucleotides, the CDR3 is TGTGCCAGCAGATCGGACAGGGGTTACACTGAAGCTTTCTTT. Its protein product is CASRSDRGYTEAFF.

This chain links TRBV29-1 with TRBJ1-2; the match to TRBD1 covers 7 bases. Germline V CDR1 and CDR2: SQVTM, ANQGSEA. The CDR3 runs to 12 residues. In DNA form, the CDR3 reads TGCAGTGATAGGACAGGCGACTATGGCTACACCTTC. It encodes CSDRTGDYGYTF.

The chain recombines TRBV9 with TRBJ2-1; 8 positions match TRBD1. Germline lookup yields CDR1 SGDLS and CDR2 YYNGEE. The CDR3 covers 15 residues. Unmatched junction bases numbered 9, after V lost 4 bases and J lost 6 bases. Here the CDR3 DNA reads TGTGCCAGCAGCCCGAGGACAGGGCGGGGCAATGAGCAGTTCTTC. It specifies CASSPRTGRGNEQFF.

This clone has more than one count but fewer than ten. The V call is TRBV2, the J call TRBJ2-1, with 8 positions matching TRBD2. The V gene end was trimmed by 9 bases and the J gene end by 7 bases; junction bases not matched to a gene: 20. Germline V gene lookup returns CDR1 SNHLY and CDR2 FYNNEI. The CDR3 length is 17 residues. CDR3 sequence: CARTNLVTSAHRNEQFF. The CDR3 bases are TGTGCCAGAACGAACCTTGTGACTAGCGCCCACAGGAATGAGCAGTTCTTC. Full variable domain (rest looked up from reference TRBV2 and TRBJ2-1): EPEVTQTPSHQVTQMGQEVILRCVPISNHLYFYWYRQILGQKVEFLVSFYNNEISEKSEIFDDQFSVERPDGSNFTLKIRSTKLEDSAMYFCARTNLVTSAHRNEQFFGPGTRLTVL.

The gene calls are TRBV15 and TRBJ2-1; unclear D gene. V lost 0 bases to trimming and J lost 9 bases, with 15 bases between them. There are 15 residues in the CDR3. The germline CDR1 and CDR2 sequences are LNHNV and YYDKDF (reference sequence). The CDR3 bases are TGTGCCACCAGCAGAGATAATGGCGGTCGGCGTGAGCAGTTCTTC. Protein product: CATSRDNGGRREQFF. The full variable domain, its missing parts supplied by reference TRBV15 and TRBJ2-1, is DAMVIQNPRYQVTQFGKPVTLSCSQTLNHNVMYWYQQKSSQAPKLLFHYYDKDFNNEADTPDNFQSRRPNTSFCFLDIRSPGLGDTAMYLCATSRDNGGRREQFFGPGTRLTVL.

The chain uses TRBV9 and TRBJ2-5, with 7 bases that match TRBD2. This CDR3 spans 15 amino acids. Germline V gives CDR1 SGDLS, CDR2 YYNGEE. The ends lost 4 bases at V and 5 bases at J; junction bases unmatched: 11. The CDR3 sequence is CASSLRDYGWETQYF. The CDR3 DNA sequence: TGTGCCAGCAGCCTACGGGACTATGGATGGGAGACCCAGTACTTC.

The rearrangement uses TRBV7-3 and TRBJ2-3; tentative D call: TRBD2 (6 bases). The CDR3 is made up of 14 amino acids. CDR1 SGHTA and CDR2 FQGTGA come from the germline V gene. V gave up 2 bases and J gave up 1 base, with 7 bases separating them. CDR3 coding DNA: TGTGCCAGCAGCTTAGCGGGGCGCACAGATACGCAGTATTTT. Encoded protein: CASSLAGRTDTQYF.

The chain employs TRBV4-1 and TRBJ2-1; D is unresolved. Germline CDR1 MGHRA, CDR2 YSYEKL. The CDR3 is 14 amino acids. Between the trimmed V and J ends, which lost 0 bases and 6 bases, there was a span of 9 bases. CDR3 DNA sequence: TGCGCCAGCAGCCAAGATCTCCTTCGCAATGAGCAGTTCTTC. The encoded protein is CASSQDLLRNEQFF.